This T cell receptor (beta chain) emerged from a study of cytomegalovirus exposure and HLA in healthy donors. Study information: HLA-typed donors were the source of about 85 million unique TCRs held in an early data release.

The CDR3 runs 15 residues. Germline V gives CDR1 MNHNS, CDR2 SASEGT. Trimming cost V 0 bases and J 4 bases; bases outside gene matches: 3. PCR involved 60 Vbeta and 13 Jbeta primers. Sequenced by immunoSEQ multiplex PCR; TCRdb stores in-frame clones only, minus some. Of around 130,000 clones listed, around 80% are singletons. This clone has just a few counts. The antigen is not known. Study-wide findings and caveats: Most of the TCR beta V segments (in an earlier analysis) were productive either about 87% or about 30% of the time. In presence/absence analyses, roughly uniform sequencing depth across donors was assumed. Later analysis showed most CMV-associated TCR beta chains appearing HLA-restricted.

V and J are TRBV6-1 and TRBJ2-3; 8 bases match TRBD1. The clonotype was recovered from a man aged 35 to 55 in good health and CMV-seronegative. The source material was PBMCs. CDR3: CASSEAIQGADTQYF. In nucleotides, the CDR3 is TGTGCCAGCAGTGAAGCAATACAGGGGGCAGATACGCAGTATTTT.